These 12 T cell receptor beta chains share one sample of origin, sequenced in a study of glioma-infiltrating T cells. TCR alpha and beta CDR3 regions were amplified from RNA using iRepertoire nested multiplex PCR. TCRdb reprocessed the multiplex PCR reads with MiXCR, giving one entry per CDR3 protein. The sample records approximately 110,000 distinct CDR3 sequences, approximately 25% being singletons. Source material: glioma tissue, nonneoplastic brain tissue, or PBMCs (not recorded which). These receptor sequences come from a human donor with low-grade glioma or glioblastoma, undergoing nonglioma brain surgery, or in good health (not recorded which).

As to this clonotype: In this CDR3 the conserved last residue, phenylalanine or tryptophan, is missing, so a read error is likely. Because the CDR3's place on the DNA is in doubt, the DNA is left out and the CDR3 is given as listed by TCRdb. The CDR3 sequence: CASSRSGIYNEQFL. The chain joins TRBV14 to TRBJ2-1; the table names TRBD2, a call not compared with the DNA. The CDR3 spans 14 amino acids, including both terminal residues. Per the germline V gene, CDR1 is SGHDN and CDR2 is FVKESK.

This clonotype occurred once. The gene calls are TRBV11-2 and TRBJ2-2; no definite D call. Deletions cut 2 bases from V and 5 bases from J, with 12 bases between. Germline V gene lookup returns CDR1 SGHAT and CDR2 FQNNGV. The CDR3 runs 15 residues. CDR3 region: CASSLNYPKTGELFF. The CDR3, as DNA: TGTGCCAGCAGCTTAAACTACCCTAAAACCGGGGAGCTGTTTTTT.

In regard to this clonotype: At one end, the junction sequence differs from germline, possibly due to a read error. The chain recombines TRBV20-1 with TRBJ2-3; 8 nucleotides align to TRBD2. The CDR3 runs 16 residues. Germline assignment: CDR1 DFQATT and CDR2 SNEGSKA (reference sequence). Here the CDR3 DNA reads TGCAGCGCTAAAGGTGCTAGCGGGCGGTCCACAGATACGCAGTATTTT. Amino acid sequence: CSAKGASGRSTDTQYF.

This clonotype was observed many times. This CDR3 is CASSLRDSGYTF. In DNA form, the CDR3 reads TGTGCCAGTAGTCTCCGGGACAGTGGCTACACCTTC. The V and J genes are TRBV19 and TRBJ1-2, with TRBD1 matching over 7 bases. In germline, CDR1 is LNHDA, CDR2 SQIVND (reference sequence). With 5 bases clipped from V and 7 bases from J, the junction kept 4 bases outside the gene matches. The CDR3 is 12 residues long.

This chain uses TRBV9 with TRBJ1-3; the D is unclear. V lost 4 bases to trimming and J lost 0 bases, with 11 bases between them. Germline CDR1 reads SGDLS; CDR2 reads YYNGEE. The CDR3 is made up of 15 amino acids. The CDR3 loop is CASSKGGSSGNTIYF. The CDR3, as DNA: TGTGCCAGCAGCAAAGGAGGCAGCTCTGGAAACACCATATATTTT. The whole variable domain, filled in from reference TRBV9 and TRBJ1-3, reads DSGVTQTPKHLITATGQRVTLRCSPRSGDLSVYWYQQSLDQGLQFLIQYYNGEERAKGNILERFSAQQFPDLHSELNLSSLELGDSALYFCASSKGGSSGNTIYFGEGSWLTVV.

The chain links TRBV18 to TRBJ2-7; 8 bases fit TRBD2. This CDR3 is 16 amino acids long. Trimming removed 4 bases from V and 0 bases from J; junction bases left unmatched: 8. The V gene's germline CDR1 is KGHSH and CDR2 LQKENI. DNA for the CDR3: TGTGCCAGCTCACGCACTAGCGGAGGGCGCTCCTACGAGCAGTACTTC. This translates into CASSRTSGGRSYEQYF.

Details on this clonotype: This may come from a read error, since a much larger clone is one base off. The chain couples TRBV7-6 to TRBJ2-7, with D possibly called TRBD1 or TRBD2 (5 bases each). The CDR3 consists of 13 residues. V gave up 5 bases and J gave up 5 bases, with 13 bases separating them. Germline CDR1 reads SGHVS; CDR2 reads FNYEAQ. CDR3 amino acids: CASSRDETHEQYF. CDR3 in DNA: TGTGCCAGCAGCCGGGACGAGACCCACGAGCAGTACTTC.

Ten or more counts support this clonotype. V gene TRBV5-1 combines with J gene TRBJ1-1, with a tentative D call TRBD1 (5 bases). This CDR3 has 15 residues. V was pared by 4 bases and J by 5 bases, with 18 bases between. Germline loops: CDR1 SGHRS, CDR2 YFSETQ. The CDR3 region has the DNA TGCGCCAGCAGCCGGGACGGGAGCAAGGGTACTGAAGCTTTCTTT. Protein: CASSRDGSKGTEAFF.

There are many counts of this clonotype. Compared with germline, one end of the junction differs, possibly owing to a read error. The chain links TRBV28 to TRBJ1-2, with D possibly being TRBD1 (5 bases). The germline V gene has CDR1 MDHEN and CDR2 SYDVKM. This CDR3 spans 13 amino acids. CDR3 protein: CASSESGTAFPSF. CDR3 nucleotides: TGTGCCAGCAGTGAATCCGGGACGGCGTTTCCGAGCTTC.

As concerns this clonotype: This may be a read error, as it is one base from a much larger clone. The rearrangement links TRBV6-2 or TRBV6-3 to TRBJ2-3, with 9 nucleotides matching TRBD2. This CDR3 region has 17 residues. CDR1 and CDR2 (germline): MNHEY, SVGEGT. CDR3 coding DNA: TGTGACAGCAGCACACTTCCCGGGACTAGCAAGACAGATACGCAGTATTTT. Translated: CDSSTLPGTSKTDTQYF.

This clonotype was found a few times. V gene TRBV5-1 combines with J gene TRBJ2-7; 8 bases agree with TRBD2. With V trimmed by 0 bases and J by 4 bases, 6 bases remained unmatched. In germline, CDR1 is SGHRS, CDR2 YFSETQ. This CDR3 has 15 amino acids. CDR3 sequence (DNA): TGCGCCAGCAGCTTGGTTATAGCGGGATCGTACGAGCAGTACTTC. This sequence encodes CASSLVIAGSYEQYF.

Many counts were recorded for this clonotype. The chain uses TRBV6-1 and TRBJ2-3; D is ambiguous. Germline V lookup: CDR1 MNHNS, CDR2 SASEGT. V dropped 7 bases and J dropped 6 bases, with 17 bases sitting between them. The CDR3 length is 14 residues. The CDR3, as DNA: TGTGCCAGCACCATTACGTACGCGAGGGATACGCAGTATTTT. Its translation: CASTITYARDTQYF.